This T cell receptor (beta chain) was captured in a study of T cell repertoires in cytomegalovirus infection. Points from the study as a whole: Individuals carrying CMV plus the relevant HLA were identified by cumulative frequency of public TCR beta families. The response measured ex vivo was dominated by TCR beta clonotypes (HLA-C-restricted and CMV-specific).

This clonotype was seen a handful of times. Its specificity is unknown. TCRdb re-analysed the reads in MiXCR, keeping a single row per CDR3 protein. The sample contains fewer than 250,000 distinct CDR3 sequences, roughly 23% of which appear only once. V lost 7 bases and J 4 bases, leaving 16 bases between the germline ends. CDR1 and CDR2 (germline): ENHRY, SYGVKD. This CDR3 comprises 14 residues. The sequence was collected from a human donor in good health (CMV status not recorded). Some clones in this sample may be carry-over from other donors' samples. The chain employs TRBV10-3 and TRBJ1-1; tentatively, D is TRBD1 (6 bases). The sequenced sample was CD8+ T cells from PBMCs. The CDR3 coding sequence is TGTGCCATCAACCACAGGGCCGGGGTCACTGAAGCTTTCTTT. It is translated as CAINHRAGVTEAFF.